The 18 T cell receptor beta chains below come from one sample, sequenced in a study of T cell responses to AZD1222 COVID-19 vaccine. Using immunoSEQ multiplex PCR, the repertoire was profiled, and TCRdb retains in-frame clones only, with some absent. Of roughly 140,000 clones listed, around 88% were seen once; the top ten hold under 3.5%. The sample in question was peripheral blood, obtained on day 0 of MenACWY control vaccination. These receptors were obtained from an adult in good health.

CDR3 region: CASSLTSRDGYTF. The CDR3 DNA follows: TGTGCCAGCAGCTTAACTTCCCGGGATGGCTACACCTTC. V usage is TRBV7-2 and J usage is TRBJ1-2; no definite D call. V was pared by 2 bases and J by 6 bases, with 10 bases between. The germline CDR1 and CDR2 sequences are SGHTA and FQGNSA. This CDR3 has 13 amino acids.

The chain carries TRBV7-9 and TRBJ2-1; a possible D gene is TRBD2 (5 bases). This CDR3 is built from 14 residues. V lost 4 bases and J 4 bases, leaving 11 bases between the germline ends. Germline V lookup: CDR1 SEHNR, CDR2 FQNEAQ (reference sequence). As DNA, the CDR3 is TGTGCCAGCAGCTGGGCCTCGGGGTACAATGAGCAGTTCTTC. Its protein is CASSWASGYNEQFF.

CDR3 residues: CASSGQGTAYGYTF. CDR3 DNA: TGTGCCAGCAGCGGACAGGGTACGGCCTATGGCTACACCTTC. The rearrangement joins TRBV5-6 to TRBJ1-2, with 8 bases aligning to TRBD1. Germline CDR1 reads SGHDT; CDR2 reads YYEEEE. This CDR3 spans 14 amino acids. Trimming removed 4 bases from V and 4 bases from J; junction bases left unmatched: 6. The variable domain in full, completed from reference TRBV5-6 and TRBJ1-2, reads DAGVTQSPTHLIKTRGQQVTLRCSPKSGHDTVSWYQQALGQGPQFIFQYYEEEERQRGNFPDRFSGHQFPNYSSELNVNALLLGDSALYLCASSGQGTAYGYTFGSGTRLTVV.

J is TRBJ1-6 and V is TRBV28, with TRBD1 as a possible D gene (6 bases). V dropped 7 bases and J dropped 0 bases, with 16 bases sitting between them. Germline CDR1 is MDHEN and CDR2 is SYDVKM. The CDR3 spans 17 residues. The CDR3 spells CASTRGLPSSYNSPLHF. CDR3 DNA sequence: TGTGCCAGCACCCGGGGGCTACCGAGCTCCTATAATTCACCCCTCCACTTT.

The chain employs TRBV3-1 (or the pseudogene TRBV3-2) and TRBJ2-1; the match to TRBD1 covers 9 bases. From germline, CDR1 is LGHDT and CDR2 YNNKEL (reference sequence). This CDR3 has 13 residues. Trimming took 8 bases from V and 4 from J; bases not matched to a gene: 3. The CDR3 spells CASRDRDYNEQFF. CDR3 in DNA: TGTGCCAGCCGGGACAGGGATTACAATGAGCAGTTCTTC.

The chain is built from TRBV9 and TRBJ1-1, with TRBD1 matching 7 bases. CDR1 is SGDLS, CDR2 YYNGEE, per germline. This CDR3 has 13 residues. With V trimmed by 3 bases and J by 5 bases, 4 bases remained unmatched. The DNA of the CDR3 is TGTGCCAGCAGCGCGGGACAGCTGACTGAAGCTTTCTTT. The encoded protein is CASSAGQLTEAFF. The complete variable domain, with remaining parts taken from reference TRBV9 and TRBJ1-1, reads DSGVTQTPKHLITATGQRVTLRCSPRSGDLSVYWYQQSLDQGLQFLIQYYNGEERAKGNILERFSAQQFPDLHSELNLSSLELGDSALYFCASSAGQLTEAFFGQGTRLTVV.

This chain connects TRBV2 to TRBJ2-5, with D possibly TRBD2 on 7 matching bases. The germline gives CDR1 SNHLY, CDR2 FYNNEI. V lost 2 bases to trimming and J lost 7 bases, with 14 bases between them. The CDR3 is 14 amino acids. The DNA of the CDR3 is TGTGCCAGCAGTGAATTGGGGGGGCTGGGGACCCAGTACTTC. It encodes CASSELGGLGTQYF.

The chain employs TRBV4-1 and TRBJ1-4, with D perhaps matching TRBD1 (6 bases). The CDR3 extends over 14 amino acids. CDR1 is MGHRA and CDR2 is YSYEKL in the germline V gene. V gave up 3 bases and J gave up 9 bases, with 14 bases separating them. The CDR3 spells CASSQPGHRKKLFF. CDR3 DNA: TGCGCCAGCAGCCAGCCGGGACATCGGAAAAAACTGTTTTTT.

V gene TRBV4-3 combines with J gene TRBJ2-4, with D possibly matching TRBD1 (6 bases). The CDR3 covers 13 residues. Germline CDR1 reads LGHNA; CDR2 reads YSLEER. V was cut by 0 bases and J by 8 bases, with 8 bases left in between. The CDR3 here is CASSQDRGYIQYF. CDR3 DNA sequence: TGCGCCAGCAGCCAAGACAGGGGATACATTCAGTACTTC.

This clone was picked up one time. DNA for the CDR3: TGTGCCAGCAGCCCAGGATCGCAGGTATCGTACAATGAGCAGTTCTTC. Translated: CASSPGSQVSYNEQFF. V gene TRBV27 combines with J gene TRBJ2-1; no clear D gene. CDR3 length: 16 amino acids. CDR1 is MNHEY and CDR2 is SMNVEV in the germline V gene (reference sequence). With 6 bases removed from V and 4 bases from J, the gap between germline ends came to 19 bases.

V usage is TRBV5-1 and J usage is TRBJ2-3; D remains ambiguous. Germline values: CDR1 SGHRS, CDR2 YFSETQ. There are 12 residues in the CDR3. Trimming took 4 bases from V and 6 from J, leaving 9 bases between them. The CDR3 DNA follows: TGCGCCAGCAGCACCCGTACGGATACGCAGTATTTT. It encodes CASSTRTDTQYF.

The chain is built from TRBV4-3 and TRBJ1-3; TRBD1 agrees at 10 bases. Per the germline V gene, CDR1 is LGHNA and CDR2 is YSLEER. Trimming cost V 3 bases and J 2 bases; bases outside gene matches: 4. The CDR3 has 16 residues. Here the CDR3 DNA reads TGCGCCAGCAGCCAGGGGGACAGGGGAACTGGAAACACCATATATTTT. This gives the protein CASSQGDRGTGNTIYF.

Only one count was recorded for this clone. The genes are TRBV24-1 and TRBJ1-2; D remains ambiguous. CDR1 and CDR2 (germline): KGHDR, SFDVKD. Deletions cut 2 bases from V and 8 bases from J, with 11 bases between. The CDR3 sequence is 13 residues long. The CDR3 region has the DNA TGTGCCACCAGTGATTACCGGACGGGAGGCTACACCTTC. Translating it yields CATSDYRTGGYTF.

The chain has TRBV11-2 and TRBJ2-1, with TRBD2 identical over 10 bases. CDR1 is SGHAT, CDR2 FQNNGV, per germline. The CDR3 is 16 amino acids. The V and J ends lost 2 bases and 4 bases, in that order; junction bases with no gene match: 5. The CDR3 loop is CASSLTPSGSYNEQFF. DNA of the CDR3: TGTGCCAGCAGCTTAACCCCTAGCGGGAGTTACAATGAGCAGTTCTTC.

There are a few counts of this clone. This chain connects TRBV6-1 to TRBJ2-1; 9 nucleotides line up with TRBD1. There are 18 residues in the CDR3. From germline, CDR1 is MNHNS and CDR2 SASEGT. Unmatched junction bases numbered 17, after V lost 3 bases and J lost 8 bases. CDR3 nucleotide sequence: TGTGCCAGCAGTGATGGTCGTTATCGGACAGGGGTAGGTGATGAGCAGTTCTTC. Translation gives CASSDGRYRTGVGDEQFF.

The table lists this clone with a few counts. The V and J genes are TRBV10-3 and TRBJ2-5; 8 bases line up with TRBD2. Germline V gene lookup returns CDR1 ENHRY and CDR2 SYGVKD. V lost 9 bases and J lost 3; bases outside the gene matches: 12. This CDR3 comprises 15 residues. The CDR3 spells CAIGTSGPNKETQYF. In nucleotides, the CDR3 is TGTGCCATAGGTACTAGCGGCCCTAACAAAGAGACCCAGTACTTC.

This chain joins TRBV9 and TRBJ2-1, with D possibly TRBD2 on 5 matching bases. V was shortened by 0 bases and J by 7 bases, with 14 bases between the two germline ends. CDR1 SGDLS and CDR2 YYNGEE come from the germline V gene. This CDR3 spans 15 amino acids. The CDR3: CASSVGEGGRNEQFF. In nucleotides, the CDR3 is TGTGCCAGCAGCGTAGGGGAAGGCGGGCGTAATGAGCAGTTCTTC.

This clone has a single count. The V and J genes are TRBV28 and TRBJ1-2; no clear D gene. From germline, CDR1 is MDHEN and CDR2 SYDVKM. The CDR3 has 12 amino acids. V was cut by 3 bases and J by 7 bases, with 9 bases left in between. CDR3 sequence reads: CASSFAVGGYTF. In DNA, the CDR3 is TGTGCCAGCAGTTTCGCGGTTGGTGGCTACACCTTC.